This entry is about one T cell receptor (beta chain). Its antigen is not known. The CDR3 has 15 residues. V was cut by 0 bases and J by 6 bases, with 12 bases left in between. CDR1 is KGHSH and CDR2 is LQKENI in the germline V gene. The data derive from a study of T cell responses to AZD1222 COVID-19 vaccine. Sequenced by immunoSEQ multiplex PCR; TCRdb stores in-frame clones only, minus some. This table holds about 160,000 clones, 94% found once. General observations from the study: White British people made up most donors, females outnumbered males, and clonal diversity was possibly underestimated. Repertoire collection took place solely once the T cell response had peaked.

The chain joins TRBV18 to TRBJ2-1, with unresolved D. The TCR sequence derives from an adult in good health. The sample consisted of peripheral blood, taken on day 0 of AZD1222 vaccination. In DNA form, the CDR3 reads TGTGCCAGCTCACCACCTTCCTCTGGGGTCAATGAGCAGTTCTTC. Amino acids: CASSPPSSGVNEQFF.